The clone carrying this TCR beta chain appeared a few times. Antigen specificity is unknown. This specimen comes from a study of T cells in Graves' hyperthyroidism and ophthalmopathy. Study background: Staff took peripheral blood when the initial diagnosis was made, before any treatment began.

The CDR3 consists of 14 residues. From germline, CDR1 is SGHVS and CDR2 FQNEAQ. The V and J ends lost 7 bases and 4 bases, in that order; junction bases with no gene match: 8. RNA transcripts yielded amplified TCR beta CDR3 regions. The HTBI primer set was used in a first-round RT-PCR of the TCR CDR3. MiXCR was run by TCRdb on the multiplex PCR reads, yielding one entry per CDR3 protein. The profile shows approximately 380,000 distinct CDR3 sequences, roughly 18% of them singletons. It was approximately 9.7 ml of fresh peripheral blood that supplied the PBMCs. Study observations and caveats: Ophthalmopathy was model-predicted a median roughly six months pre-onset. Blood also contained most expanded thyroid clonotypes above 0.001.

The rearrangement joins TRBV7-8 to TRBJ2-3; 7 bases are shared with TRBD2. The specimen was blood. This TCR was recovered from a man aged 18 to 29 with Graves' ophthalmopathy. This chain's CDR3 is CASTAGANADTQYF. DNA for the CDR3: TGTGCCAGCACCGCGGGAGCTAACGCAGATACGCAGTATTTT.